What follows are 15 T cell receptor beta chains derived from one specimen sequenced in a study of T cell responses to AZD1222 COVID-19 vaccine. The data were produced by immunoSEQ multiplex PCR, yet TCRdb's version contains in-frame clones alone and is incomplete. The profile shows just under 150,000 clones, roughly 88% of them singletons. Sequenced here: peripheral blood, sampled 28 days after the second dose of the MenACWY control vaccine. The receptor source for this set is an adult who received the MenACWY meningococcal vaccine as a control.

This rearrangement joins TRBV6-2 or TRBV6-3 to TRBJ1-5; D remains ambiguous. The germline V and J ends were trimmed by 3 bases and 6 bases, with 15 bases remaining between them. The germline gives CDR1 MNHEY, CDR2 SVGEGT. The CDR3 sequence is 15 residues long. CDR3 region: CASSYLGITAQPQHF. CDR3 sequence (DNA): TGTGCCAGCAGTTATCTGGGGATCACGGCTCAGCCCCAGCATTTT.

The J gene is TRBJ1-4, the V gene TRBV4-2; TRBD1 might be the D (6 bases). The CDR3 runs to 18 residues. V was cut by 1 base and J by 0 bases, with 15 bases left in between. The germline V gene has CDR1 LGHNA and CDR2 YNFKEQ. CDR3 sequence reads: CASSQGGGPAATNEKLFF. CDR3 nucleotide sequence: TGTGCCAGCAGCCAAGGGGGGGGCCCGGCTGCAACTAATGAAAAACTGTTTTTT.

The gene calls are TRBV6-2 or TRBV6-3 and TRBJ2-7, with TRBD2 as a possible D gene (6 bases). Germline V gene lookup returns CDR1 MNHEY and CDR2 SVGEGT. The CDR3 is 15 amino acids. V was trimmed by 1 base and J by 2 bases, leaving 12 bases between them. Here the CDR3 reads CASSYWASVTYEQYF. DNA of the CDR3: TGTGCCAGCAGTTACTGGGCTAGCGTGACCTACGAGCAGTACTTC.

CDR3 sequence reads: CASRTLDRGRDQPQHF. In nucleotides, the CDR3 is TGTGCCAGTAGGACTCTAGACAGGGGGCGAGATCAGCCCCAGCATTTT. The V call is TRBV19, the J call TRBJ1-5, with 10 bases matching TRBD1. The CDR3 is made up of 16 amino acids. Looked up from germline, CDR1 is LNHDA and CDR2 is SQIVND (reference sequence). V lost 6 bases, J lost 5 bases, and 10 bases stayed unmatched. The whole variable domain, remainder taken from reference TRBV19 and TRBJ1-5, is DGGITQSPKYLFRKEGQNVTLSCEQNLNHDAMYWYRQDPGQGLRLIYYSQIVNDFQKGDIAEGYSVSREKKESFPLTVTSAQKNPTAFYLCASRTLDRGRDQPQHFGDGTRLSIL.

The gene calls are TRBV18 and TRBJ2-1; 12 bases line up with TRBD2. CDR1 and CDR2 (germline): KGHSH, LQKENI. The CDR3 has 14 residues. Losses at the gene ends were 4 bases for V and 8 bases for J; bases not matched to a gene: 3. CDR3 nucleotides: TGTGCCAGCTCACGGCTAGCGGGAGGGGATGAGCAGTTCTTC. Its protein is CASSRLAGGDEQFF.

The CDR3 DNA is TGCGCCAGCAGCCAAGGGGAGGTCGGGGGCTACACCTTC. Its translation: CASSQGEVGGYTF. The V and J genes are TRBV4-3 and TRBJ1-2; D gene uncertain. This CDR3 spans 13 amino acids. Germline lookup yields CDR1 LGHNA and CDR2 YSLEER. The germline V and J ends were trimmed by 1 base and 8 bases, with 11 bases remaining between them.

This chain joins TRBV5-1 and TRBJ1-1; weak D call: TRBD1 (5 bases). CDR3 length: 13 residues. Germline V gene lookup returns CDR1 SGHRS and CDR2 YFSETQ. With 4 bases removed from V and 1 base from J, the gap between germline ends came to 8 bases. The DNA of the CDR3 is TGCGCCAGCAGCATGACAGCGAACACTGAAGCTTTCTTT. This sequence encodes CASSMTANTEAFF. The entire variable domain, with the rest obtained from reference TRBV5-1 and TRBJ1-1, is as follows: KAGVTQTPRYLIKTRGQQVTLSCSPISGHRSVSWYQQTPGQGLQFLFEYFSETQRNKGNFPGRFSGRQFSNSRSEMNVSTLELGDSALYLCASSMTANTEAFFGQGTRLTVV.

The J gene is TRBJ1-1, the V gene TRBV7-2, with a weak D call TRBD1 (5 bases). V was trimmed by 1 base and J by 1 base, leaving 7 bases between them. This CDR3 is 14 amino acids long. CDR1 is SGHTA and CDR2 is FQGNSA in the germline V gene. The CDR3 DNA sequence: TGTGCCAGCAGCTTAGGGGGCACGAACACTGAAGCTTTCTTT. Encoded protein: CASSLGGTNTEAFF.

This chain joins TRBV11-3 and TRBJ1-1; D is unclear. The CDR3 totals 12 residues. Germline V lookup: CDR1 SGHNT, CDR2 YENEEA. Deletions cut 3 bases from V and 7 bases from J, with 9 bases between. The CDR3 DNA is TGTGCCAGCAGCTTCTCAGGCGGTGAAGCTTTCTTT. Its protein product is CASSFSGGEAFF.

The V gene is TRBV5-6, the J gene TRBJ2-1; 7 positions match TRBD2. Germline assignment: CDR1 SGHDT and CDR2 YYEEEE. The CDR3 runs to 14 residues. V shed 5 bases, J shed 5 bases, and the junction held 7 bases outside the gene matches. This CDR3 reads CASRGRAFHNEQFF. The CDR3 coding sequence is TGTGCCAGCAGAGGGAGGGCATTTCACAATGAGCAGTTCTTC.

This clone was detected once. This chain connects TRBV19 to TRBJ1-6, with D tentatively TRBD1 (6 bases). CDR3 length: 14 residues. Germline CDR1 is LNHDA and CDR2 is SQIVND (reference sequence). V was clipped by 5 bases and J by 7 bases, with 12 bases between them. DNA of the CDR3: TGTGCCAGTAGTTTCCCACAGGGAAATTCACCCCTCCACTTT. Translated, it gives CASSFPQGNSPLHF. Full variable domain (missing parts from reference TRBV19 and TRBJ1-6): DGGITQSPKYLFRKEGQNVTLSCEQNLNHDAMYWYRQDPGQGLRLIYYSQIVNDFQKGDIAEGYSVSREKKESFPLTVTSAQKNPTAFYLCASSFPQGNSPLHFGNGTRLTVT.

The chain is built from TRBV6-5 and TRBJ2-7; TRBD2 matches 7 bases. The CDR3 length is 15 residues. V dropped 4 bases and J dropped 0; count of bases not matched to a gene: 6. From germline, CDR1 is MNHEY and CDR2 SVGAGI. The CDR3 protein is CASSFWGGTSYEQYF. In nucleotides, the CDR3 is TGTGCCAGCAGTTTCTGGGGGGGGACCTCCTACGAGCAGTACTTC.

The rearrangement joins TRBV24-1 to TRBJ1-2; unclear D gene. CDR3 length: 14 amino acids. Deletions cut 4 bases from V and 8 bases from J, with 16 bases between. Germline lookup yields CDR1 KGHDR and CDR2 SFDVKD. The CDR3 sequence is CATSDPTGPEGYTF. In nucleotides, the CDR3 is TGTGCCACCAGTGACCCCACGGGCCCGGAGGGCTACACCTTC.

The CDR3 region has the DNA TGTGCCAGCAGTGAATACAAGAGCGGACAGCATTTT. Its translation is CASSEYKSGQHF. V usage is TRBV2 and J usage is TRBJ1-5; no firm D call. Germline CDR1 and CDR2: SNHLY and FYNNEI. Trimming took 2 bases from V and 13 from J, leaving 12 bases between them. The CDR3 extends over 12 amino acids.

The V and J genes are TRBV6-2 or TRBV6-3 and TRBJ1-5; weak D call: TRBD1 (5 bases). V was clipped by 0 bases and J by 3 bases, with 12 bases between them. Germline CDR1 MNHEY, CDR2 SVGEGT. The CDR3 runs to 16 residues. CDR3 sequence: CASSYSRQLANQPQHF. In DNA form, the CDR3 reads TGTGCCAGCAGTTACTCCCGACAGTTAGCCAATCAGCCCCAGCATTTT.